Sequencing of this T cell receptor (beta chain) was carried out in a study of T cells after yellow fever vaccination. V was trimmed by 0 bases and J by 4 bases, leaving 10 bases between them. The CDR3 runs to 15 residues. The germline CDR1 and CDR2 sequences are SGHRS and YFSETQ. The table lists this clonotype with a count of one. From the 5' RACE reads, TCRdb called clonotypes with MiXCR, one entry per CDR3 protein. The sample consists of under 600,000 distinct CDR3 sequences, around a fifth of them appearing once. This TCR was sampled from a man younger than 35 who received the YFV17D yellow fever vaccine. The rearrangement links TRBV5-1 to TRBJ2-2; D tentatively fits TRBD1 or TRBD2 (5 bases each). The sample in question was PBMCs, obtained approximately 22 days after the first yellow fever vaccination. CDR3 bases: TGCGCCAGCAGCTTGGCTGAGGGGAGCACCGGGGAGCTGTTTTTT. Protein: CASSLAEGSTGELFF.